Each of the 14 T cell receptor beta chains below was sequenced from the same sample in a study of blood T cells in healthy people across ages. A second PCR of roughly 6 to 12 cycles used a sample-barcoded 5' primer and a J-beta primer mix. TCRdb reanalysed the 5' RACE reads using MiXCR and keeps one entry per CDR3 protein. The data contain 800,000 or so distinct CDR3 sequences, around a quarter of them singletons. These records were also assigned to another study, of T cells of mothers and their children.

The sequenced sample was blood. Every receptor here comes from a boy between 10 and 17 years old in good health.

This chain connects TRBV20-1 to TRBJ1-1; maybe TRBD1 (5 bases). The germline V gene has CDR1 DFQATT and CDR2 SNEGSKA (reference sequence). This CDR3 spans 14 amino acids. Trimming stripped 3 bases from V and 5 bases from J, with 16 bases between. The CDR3: CSASGGSSGTEAFF. The CDR3 nucleotides are TGCAGTGCTAGCGGGGGGTCGTCGGGAACTGAAGCTTTCTTT.

The gene calls are TRBV28 and TRBJ1-4; 11 bases line up with TRBD1. V shed 5 bases and J 8 bases; nucleotides not matched to a gene: 7. This CDR3 contains 15 residues. Germline CDR1 and CDR2: MDHEN and SYDVKM. CDR3 bases: TGTGCCAGCAGTGGGGACAGGGGGACGAGAGAAAAACTGTTTTTT. Protein sequence: CASSGDRGTREKLFF.

The gene calls are TRBV7-3 and TRBJ2-5, with D uncertain. The DNA end is a closer match to TRBJ2-1, so the J assignment may be wrong. CDR1 and CDR2 (germline): SGHTA, FQGTGA. The CDR3 is 12 amino acids. The CDR3 bases are TGTGCCAGCAGCTTTTCTGACGGGGAGCAGTTCTTC. Translation gives CASSFSDGEQFF.

This clonotype has just a few counts. V usage is TRBV6-5 and J usage is TRBJ1-2, with D uncertain. In germline, CDR1 is MNHEY, CDR2 SVGAGI. The CDR3 consists of 15 residues. CDR3: CATVEDSGANYGYTF. In DNA, the CDR3 is TGTGCTACTGTCGAGGACTCGGGAGCTAACTATGGCTACACCTTC.

This sequence joins TRBV28 and TRBJ2-7; D gene ambiguous. V was trimmed by 8 bases and J by 0 bases, leaving 8 bases between them. CDR3 size: 12 residues. CDR1 is MDHEN, CDR2 SYDVKM, per germline. The DNA for the CDR3 is TGTGCCAGCGGTACGAGCTCCTACGAGCAGTACTTC. Amino acids: CASGTSSYEQYF. Full variable domain (remainder filled in from reference TRBV28 and TRBJ2-7): DVKVTQSSRYLVKRTGEKVFLECVQDMDHENMFWYRQDPGLGLRLIYFSYDVKMKEKGDIPEGYSVSREKKERFSLILESASTNQTSMYLCASGTSSYEQYFGPGTRLTVT.

The sample holds a few counts of this clonotype. This sequence joins TRBV2 and TRBJ2-5, with D unresolved. V dropped 1 base and J dropped 1 base, with 13 bases sitting between them. This CDR3 contains 16 residues. The germline CDR1 and CDR2 sequences are SNHLY and FYNNEI. CDR3 amino acids: CASSEGVVALQETQYF. CDR3 coding DNA: TGTGCCAGCAGTGAAGGGGTCGTGGCGCTCCAAGAGACCCAGTACTTC.

This clonotype was observed a few times. V gene TRBV4-3 combines with J gene TRBJ2-7; TRBD2 agrees at 8 bases. With 0 bases clipped from V and 3 bases from J, the junction kept 4 bases outside the gene matches. CDR3 length: 15 amino acids. Germline assignment: CDR1 LGHNA and CDR2 YSLEER. The CDR3: CASSQERGDYYEQYF. The DNA of the CDR3 is TGCGCCAGCAGCCAAGAGCGGGGGGACTACTACGAGCAGTACTTC.

This clonotype occurred a few times. One end of the junction varies from germline; a read error may be responsible. V is TRBV29-1 and J is TRBJ2-3; 9 nucleotides agree with TRBD2. The CDR3 is 14 residues long. Looked up from germline, CDR1 is SQVTM and CDR2 is ANQGSEA. CDR3 sequence (DNA): TGCAGCGTAGAAGGACTAGCGAGTACAGATACGCAGTATTTT. It translates to CSVEGLASTDTQYF.

This clonotype showed up just a few times. The V call is TRBV5-1, the J call TRBJ1-1; no firm D call. The CDR3 spans 14 residues. Trimming took 8 bases from V and 2 from J, leaving 16 bases between them. CDR1 SGHRS and CDR2 YFSETQ come from the germline V gene. In nucleotides, the CDR3 is TGCGCCAGTAGCCCCATTACGGTAAACACTGAAGCTTTCTTT. It encodes CASSPITVNTEAFF.

This clonotype was observed a single time. The gene calls are TRBV7-2 and TRBJ2-7, with 7 bases fitting TRBD1. The CDR3 sequence is 14 residues long. Germline CDR1 is SGHTA and CDR2 is FQGNSA. J gave up 4 bases and V 5 bases, and 8 bases lay outside the gene matches. The CDR3 region is CASSQTGSVYEQYF. Written as DNA, the CDR3 is TGTGCCAGCAGCCAGACAGGGTCGGTATACGAGCAGTACTTC. The variable domain in full, with the rest retrieved from reference TRBV7-2 and TRBJ2-7, is GAGVSQSPSNKVTEKGKDVELRCDPISGHTALYWYRQSLGQGLEFLIYFQGNSAPDKSGLPSDRFSAERTGGSVSTLTIQRTQQEDSAVYLCASSQTGSVYEQYFGPGTRLTVT.

This clonotype has a handful of counts. The V gene is TRBV5-5, the J gene TRBJ1-6; TRBD1 might be the D (6 bases). Germline V gives CDR1 SGHKS, CDR2 YYEKEE (reference sequence). This CDR3 has 15 residues. Deletions cut 1 base from V and 6 bases from J, with 11 bases between. The DNA for the CDR3 is TGTGCCAGCAGCTTGAAGGGGACATTTAATTCACCCCTCCACTTT. Protein sequence: CASSLKGTFNSPLHF.

The rearrangement uses TRBV3-1 and TRBJ2-2, with D possibly being TRBD2 (5 bases). This CDR3 is built from 12 residues. Per the germline V gene, CDR1 is LGHDT and CDR2 is YNNKEL (reference sequence). With 5 bases removed from V and 9 bases from J, the gap between germline ends came to 10 bases. CDR3 sequence: CASSFNGRELFF. The DNA of the CDR3 is TGTGCCAGCAGCTTCAACGGGAGGGAGCTGTTTTTT.

The count of this clonotype is one. This sequence joins TRBV2 and TRBJ1-2; TRBD1 agrees at 9 bases. J was trimmed by 8 bases and V by 4 bases; bases with no gene match: 11. Germline V gives CDR1 SNHLY, CDR2 FYNNEI. This CDR3 has 15 residues. The DNA of the CDR3 is TGTGCCAGCAGTGCCGGGACAGGGCATTTAGGAGGCTACACCTTC. Encoded protein: CASSAGTGHLGGYTF.

This clonotype was observed a few times. In nucleotides, the CDR3 is TGCGCCAGCAGCTGGCTCGGACAGAACACTGAAGCTTTCTTT. Translated: CASSWLGQNTEAFF. J is TRBJ1-1 and V is TRBV5-1, with D maybe TRBD1 (5 bases). CDR1 and CDR2 (germline): SGHRS, YFSETQ. Trimming took 3 bases from V and 1 from J, leaving 10 bases between them. The CDR3 runs to 14 residues.